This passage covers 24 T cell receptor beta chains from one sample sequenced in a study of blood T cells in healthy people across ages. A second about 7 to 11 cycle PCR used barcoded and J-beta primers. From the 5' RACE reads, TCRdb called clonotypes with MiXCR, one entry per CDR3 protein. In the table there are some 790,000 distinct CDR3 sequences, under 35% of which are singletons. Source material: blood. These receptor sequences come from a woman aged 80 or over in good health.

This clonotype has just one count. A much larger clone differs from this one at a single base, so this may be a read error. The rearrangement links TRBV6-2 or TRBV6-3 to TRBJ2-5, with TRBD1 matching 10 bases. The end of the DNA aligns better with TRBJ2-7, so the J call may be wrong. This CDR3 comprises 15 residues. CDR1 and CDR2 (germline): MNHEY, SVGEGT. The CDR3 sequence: CASSNNRQGASEQYF. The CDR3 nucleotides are TGTGCCAGCAGTAACAACCGACAGGGGGCGAGCGAGCAGTACTTC.

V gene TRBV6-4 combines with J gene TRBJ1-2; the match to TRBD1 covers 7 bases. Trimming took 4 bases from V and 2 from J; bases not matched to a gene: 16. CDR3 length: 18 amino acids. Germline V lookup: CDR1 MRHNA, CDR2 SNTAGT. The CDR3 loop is CASSGLFRGLIFNYGYTF. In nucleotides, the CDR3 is TGTGCCAGCAGTGGGCTGTTCAGGGGGTTGATTTTCAACTATGGCTACACCTTC.

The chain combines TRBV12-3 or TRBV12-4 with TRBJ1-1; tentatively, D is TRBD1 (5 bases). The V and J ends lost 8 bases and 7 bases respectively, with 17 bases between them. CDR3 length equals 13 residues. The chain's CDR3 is CASGQRWGSEAFF. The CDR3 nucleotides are TGTGCCAGCGGTCAGCGGTGGGGGAGTGAAGCTTTCTTT.

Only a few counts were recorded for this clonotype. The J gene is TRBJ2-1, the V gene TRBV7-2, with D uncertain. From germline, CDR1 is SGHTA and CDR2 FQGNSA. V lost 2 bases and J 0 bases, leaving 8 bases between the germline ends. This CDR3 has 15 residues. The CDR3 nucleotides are TGTGCCAGCAGCTTATTAGCCAACTCCTACAATGAGCAGTTCTTC. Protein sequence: CASSLLANSYNEQFF.

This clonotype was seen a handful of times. The CDR3 DNA follows: TGTGCCAGCAGCCAAGAAATAGCGACAGGGGGGGAGACCCAGTACTTC. It yields the protein CASSQEIATGGETQYF. The V and J genes are TRBV4-2 and TRBJ2-5; 9 positions agree with TRBD1. This CDR3 has 16 residues. V lost 0 bases to trimming and J lost 5 bases; unmatched junction nucleotides: 7. Germline lookup yields CDR1 LGHNA and CDR2 YNFKEQ.

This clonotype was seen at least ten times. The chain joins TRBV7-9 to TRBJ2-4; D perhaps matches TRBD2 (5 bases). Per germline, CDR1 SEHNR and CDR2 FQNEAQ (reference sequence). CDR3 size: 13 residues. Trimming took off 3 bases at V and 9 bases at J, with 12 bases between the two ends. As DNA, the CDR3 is TGTGCCAGCAGCTTTCTTCCCGAGGGCATTCAGTACTTC. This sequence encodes CASSFLPEGIQYF. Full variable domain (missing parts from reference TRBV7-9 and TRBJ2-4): DTGVSQNPRHKITKRGQNVTFRCDPISEHNRLYWYRQTLGQGPEFLTYFQNEAQLEKSRLLSDRFSAERPKGSFSTLEIQRTEQGDSAMYLCASSFLPEGIQYFGAGTRLSVL.

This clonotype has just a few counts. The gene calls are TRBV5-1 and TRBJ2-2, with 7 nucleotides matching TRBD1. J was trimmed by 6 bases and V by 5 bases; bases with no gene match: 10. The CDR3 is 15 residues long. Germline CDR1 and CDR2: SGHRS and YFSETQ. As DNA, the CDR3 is TGCGCCAGCAGACAGATCACAGGGGCCTCCGGGGAGCTGTTTTTT. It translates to CASRQITGASGELFF.

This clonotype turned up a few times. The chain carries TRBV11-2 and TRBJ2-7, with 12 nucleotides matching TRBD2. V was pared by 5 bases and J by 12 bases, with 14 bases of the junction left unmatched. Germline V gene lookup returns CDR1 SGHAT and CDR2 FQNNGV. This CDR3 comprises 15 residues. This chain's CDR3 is CASSPGFSGLAGRYF. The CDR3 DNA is TGTGCCAGCAGCCCCGGGTTTTCGGGACTAGCGGGCCGGTACTTC.

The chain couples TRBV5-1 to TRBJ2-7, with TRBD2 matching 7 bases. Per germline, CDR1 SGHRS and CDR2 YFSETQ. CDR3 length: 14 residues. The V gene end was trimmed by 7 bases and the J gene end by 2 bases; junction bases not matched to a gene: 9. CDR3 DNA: TGCGCCAGCTCGAGGGCTAGCGGAACCTACGAGCAGTACTTC. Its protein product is CASSRASGTYEQYF.

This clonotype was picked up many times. The CDR3: CASSQARGGRETQYF. The CDR3 bases are TGTGCCAGCAGCCAAGCGCGGGGGGGCCGGGAGACCCAGTACTTC. The gene calls are TRBV4-2 and TRBJ2-5, with TRBD2 matching 9 bases. CDR3 length: 15 amino acids. The V and J ends lost 1 base and 5 bases, in that order; junction bases with no gene match: 5. Germline CDR1 and CDR2: LGHNA and YNFKEQ.

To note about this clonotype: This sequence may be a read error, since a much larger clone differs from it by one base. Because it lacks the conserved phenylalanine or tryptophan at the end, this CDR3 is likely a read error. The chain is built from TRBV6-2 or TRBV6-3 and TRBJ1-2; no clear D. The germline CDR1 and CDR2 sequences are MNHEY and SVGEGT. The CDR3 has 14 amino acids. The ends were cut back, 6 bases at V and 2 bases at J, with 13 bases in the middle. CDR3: CASRAGGSNYGYTV. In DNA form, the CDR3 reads TGTGCCAGCAGAGCCGGCGGGTCGAACTATGGCTACACCGTC.

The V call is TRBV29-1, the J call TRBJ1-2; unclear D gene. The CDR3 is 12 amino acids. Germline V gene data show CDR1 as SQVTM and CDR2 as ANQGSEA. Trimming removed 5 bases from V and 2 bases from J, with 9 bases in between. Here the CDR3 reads CSVLAGNYGYTF. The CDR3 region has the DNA TGCAGCGTTTTAGCGGGAAACTATGGCTACACCTTC.

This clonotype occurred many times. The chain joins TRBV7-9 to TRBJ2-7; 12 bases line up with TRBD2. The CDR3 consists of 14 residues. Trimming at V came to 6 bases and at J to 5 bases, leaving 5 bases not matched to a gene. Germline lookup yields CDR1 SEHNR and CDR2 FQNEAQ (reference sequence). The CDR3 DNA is TGTGCCAGCAGTCCTAGCGGGGGGGCGAACGAGCAGTACTTC. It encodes CASSPSGGANEQYF.

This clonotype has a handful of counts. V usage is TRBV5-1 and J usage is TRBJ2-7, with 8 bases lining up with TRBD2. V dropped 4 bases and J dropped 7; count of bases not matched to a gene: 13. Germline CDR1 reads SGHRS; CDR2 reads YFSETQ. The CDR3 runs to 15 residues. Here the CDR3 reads CASSVSGVGVNEQYF. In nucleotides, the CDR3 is TGCGCCAGCAGCGTTAGCGGGGTTGGTGTGAATGAGCAGTACTTC.

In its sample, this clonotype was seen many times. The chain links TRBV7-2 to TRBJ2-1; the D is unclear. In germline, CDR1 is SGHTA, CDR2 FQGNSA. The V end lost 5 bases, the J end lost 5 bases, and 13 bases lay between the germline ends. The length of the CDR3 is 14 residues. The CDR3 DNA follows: TGTGCCAGCAGCCCCGTAAGAACGCACAATGAGCAGTTCTTC. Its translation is CASSPVRTHNEQFF. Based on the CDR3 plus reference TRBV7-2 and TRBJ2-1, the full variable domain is GAGVSQSPSNKVTEKGKDVELRCDPISGHTALYWYRQSLGQGLEFLIYFQGNSAPDKSGLPSDRFSAERTGGSVSTLTIQRTQQEDSAVYLCASSPVRTHNEQFFGPGTRLTVL.

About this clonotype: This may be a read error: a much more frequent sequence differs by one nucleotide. CDR3 sequence (DNA): TGCAGTGCTACAAAATTCGATAGGCCCCAGTACTTC. This translates into CSATKFDRPQYF. The rearrangement joins TRBV20-1 to TRBJ2-7, with D unresolved. V lost 4 bases and J lost 10, with 17 bases in between. The V gene's germline CDR1 is DFQATT and CDR2 SNEGSKA (reference sequence). This CDR3 is built from 12 residues.

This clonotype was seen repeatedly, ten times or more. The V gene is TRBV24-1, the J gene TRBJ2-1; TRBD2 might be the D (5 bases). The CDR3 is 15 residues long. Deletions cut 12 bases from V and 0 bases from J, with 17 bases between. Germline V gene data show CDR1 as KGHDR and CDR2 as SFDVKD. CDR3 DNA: TGTGCCGCCTCCCCGAGGGATACCTCCTACAATGAGCAGTTCTTC. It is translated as CAASPRDTSYNEQFF.

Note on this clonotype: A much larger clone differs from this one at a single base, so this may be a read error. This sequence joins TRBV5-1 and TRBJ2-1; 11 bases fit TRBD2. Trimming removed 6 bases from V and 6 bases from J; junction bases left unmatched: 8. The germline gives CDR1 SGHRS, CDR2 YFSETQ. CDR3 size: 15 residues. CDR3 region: CASIPGTSGCNEQFF. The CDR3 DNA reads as TGCGCCAGCATCCCCGGGACTAGCGGATGCAATGAGCAGTTCTTC.

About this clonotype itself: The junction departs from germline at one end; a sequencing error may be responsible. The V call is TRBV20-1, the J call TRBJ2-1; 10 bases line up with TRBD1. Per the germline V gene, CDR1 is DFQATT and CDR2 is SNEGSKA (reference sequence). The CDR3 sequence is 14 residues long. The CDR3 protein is CSARFGTGDNGQFF. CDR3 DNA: TGCAGTGCTAGATTTGGGACAGGGGACAATGGGCAGTTCTTC.

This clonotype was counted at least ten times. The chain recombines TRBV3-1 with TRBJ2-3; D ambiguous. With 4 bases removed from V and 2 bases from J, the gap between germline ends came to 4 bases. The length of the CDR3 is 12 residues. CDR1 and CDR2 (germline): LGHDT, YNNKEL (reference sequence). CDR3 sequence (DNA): TGTGCCAGCAGCCGCTTCACAGATACGCAGTATTTT. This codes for CASSRFTDTQYF.

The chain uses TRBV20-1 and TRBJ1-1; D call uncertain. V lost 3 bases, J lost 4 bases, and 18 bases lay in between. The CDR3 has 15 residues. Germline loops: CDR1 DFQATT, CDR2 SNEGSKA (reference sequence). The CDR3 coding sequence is TGCAGTGCTAGTTTCTCTGGTGCGAGCACCACTGAAGCTTTCTTT. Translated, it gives CSASFSGASTTEAFF.

The CDR3 reads CASTRTGGSGKLFF. The CDR3 DNA reads TGTGCCAGCACCAGAACAGGGGGTTCAGGAAAACTGTTTTTT. The V gene is TRBV28, the J gene TRBJ1-4; 8 bases agree with TRBD1. Trimming removed 7 bases from V and 10 bases from J; junction bases left unmatched: 11. CDR3 length: 14 residues. Germline assignment: CDR1 MDHEN and CDR2 SYDVKM.

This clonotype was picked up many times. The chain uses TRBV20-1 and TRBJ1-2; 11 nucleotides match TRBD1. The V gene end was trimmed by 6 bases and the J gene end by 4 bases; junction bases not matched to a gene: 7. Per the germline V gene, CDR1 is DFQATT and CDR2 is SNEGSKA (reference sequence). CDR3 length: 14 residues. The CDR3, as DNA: TGCAGTGCCACGGGACAGGGGGGGACCTATGGCTACACCTTC. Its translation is CSATGQGGTYGYTF.

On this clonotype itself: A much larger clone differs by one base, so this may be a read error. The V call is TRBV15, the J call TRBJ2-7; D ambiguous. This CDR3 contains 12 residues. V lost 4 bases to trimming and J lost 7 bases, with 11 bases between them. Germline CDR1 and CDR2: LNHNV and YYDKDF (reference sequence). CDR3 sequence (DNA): TGTGCCACCAGCAAAGAGGTTAGGGAGCAGTACTTC. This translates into CATSKEVREQYF.